This paragraph reports one T cell receptor beta chain. Its antigen is still unknown. The CDR3 totals 18 residues. This specimen comes from a study of cytomegalovirus exposure and HLA in healthy donors. Study conclusions and caveats: When presence/absence was analysed, sequencing depth was taken to be roughly uniform across donors. Later work found that TCR association rates differed between HLA loci; DRB1 had the most and HLA-C the fewest.

Donors in the study were healthy people who gave bone marrow. PCR used 60 Vbeta primers and 13 Jbeta primers. In the original workflow: Roughly 11 million of the 80 million or so unique TCR beta chains counted in a later analysis were shared. Measured with immunoSEQ multiplex PCR; TCRdb has only the in-frame clones, and not every one. V, J and clone size reflect that table, while D and trimming were determined from the DNA. The table lists some 160,000 clones, about 73% of them singletons. This TCR was recovered from a woman between 35 and 50 years old in good health and CMV-seronegative. The chain links TRBV21-1 to TRBJ1-5; the DNA was not used to check the table's D call, TRBD1. TRBV21-1 is flagged as a pseudogene. Material for sequencing was PBMCs. In DNA form, the CDR3 reads TGTGCCAGCAGCAAAAGGAGGGCAGGGGGGACGGGAATTCAGCCCCAGCATTTT. This encodes CASSKRRAGGTGIQPQHF.